The 27 T cell receptor beta chains in this list originate from one sample, sequenced in a study of cytomegalovirus exposure and HLA in healthy donors. The PCR had 60 Vbeta and 13 Jbeta primers. Sequencing used immunoSEQ multiplex PCR; TCRdb keeps in-frame clones, though not all of them. The table lists roughly 97,000 clones, roughly four fifths of them singletons. What was sequenced was PBMCs. The receptor set was obtained from a man aged 40-49 years in good health and CMV-seropositive.

The V gene is TRBV30, the J gene TRBJ2-2, with a weak D call TRBD2 (5 bases). V gave up 5 bases and J gave up 0 bases, with 13 bases separating them. The CDR3 runs 15 residues. Germline CDR1 is GTSNPN and CDR2 is SVGIG (reference sequence). The CDR3 here is CAWGTVLANTGELFF. DNA of the CDR3: TGTGCCTGGGGCACCGTACTAGCGAACACCGGGGAGCTGTTTTTT.

The V gene is TRBV7-9, the J gene TRBJ1-1; possible D gene TRBD1, 5 bases. CDR3 size: 14 residues. Germline CDR1 and CDR2: SEHNR and FQNEAQ (reference sequence). The V end was cut by 5 bases, the J end by 5 bases, with 15 bases between. CDR3 in DNA: TGTGCCAGCAGCCAGTTCGGGGGTCAGACTGAAGCTTTCTTT. Translating gives CASSQFGGQTEAFF.

This chain joins TRBV28 and TRBJ2-1; TRBD1 matches at 9 bases. In germline, CDR1 is MDHEN, CDR2 SYDVKM. The CDR3 totals 15 residues. The ends lost 2 bases at V and 6 bases at J; junction bases unmatched: 5. This CDR3 reads CASSLVGTGFNEQFF. DNA of the CDR3: TGTGCCAGCAGTTTAGTGGGGACAGGGTTCAATGAGCAGTTCTTC.

The rearrangement uses TRBV29-1 and TRBJ2-1; D is possibly TRBD2 (6 bases). Looked up from germline, CDR1 is SQVTM and CDR2 is ANQGSEA. The ends were cut back, 5 bases at V and 2 bases at J, with 7 bases in the middle. The CDR3 is made up of 12 amino acids. CDR3 protein: CSVPSAYNEQFF. DNA for the CDR3: TGCAGCGTTCCTAGCGCCTACAATGAGCAGTTCTTC.

This clone was seen a single time. V gene TRBV6-5 combines with J gene TRBJ2-1; no reliable D call. V was pared by 0 bases and J by 1 base, with 10 bases between. CDR3 length equals 16 residues. Germline CDR1 reads MNHEY; CDR2 reads SVGAGI. The CDR3 sequence is CASSYSGPGSYNEQFF. As DNA, the CDR3 is TGTGCCAGCAGTTACTCTGGGCCAGGTTCCTACAATGAGCAGTTCTTC.

This clone was detected only once. The chain links TRBV18 to TRBJ2-3; a weak D match, TRBD2 (6 bases). This CDR3 spans 15 amino acids. V lost 1 base and J lost 0, with 8 bases in between. CDR1 and CDR2 (germline): KGHSH, LQKENI. The CDR3 DNA follows: TGTGCCAGCTCACCACGCGGGGCTAGCACAGATACGCAGTATTTT. Its translation: CASSPRGASTDTQYF.

V and J are TRBV7-3 and TRBJ1-1, with 8 bases matching TRBD1. This CDR3 has 12 amino acids. Germline CDR1 and CDR2: SGHTA and FQGTGA. Trimming removed 5 bases from V and 7 bases from J; junction bases left unmatched: 3. Here the CDR3 reads CASSEGTGEAFF. DNA for the CDR3: TGTGCCAGCAGCGAAGGGACAGGTGAAGCTTTCTTT.

The chain combines TRBV5-1 with TRBJ1-1, with D maybe TRBD1 (6 bases). CDR1 is SGHRS and CDR2 is YFSETQ in the germline V gene. CDR3 length: 15 amino acids. V was shortened by 2 bases and J by 6 bases, with 17 bases between the two germline ends. CDR3 amino acids: CASSFGQRGMAEAFF. CDR3 sequence (DNA): TGCGCCAGCAGCTTCGGACAGAGGGGTATGGCTGAAGCTTTCTTT.

The V gene is TRBV5-1, the J gene TRBJ1-1, with D uncertain. Trimming took 4 bases from V and 0 from J, leaving 10 bases between them. The CDR3 is made up of 14 amino acids. Germline V gives CDR1 SGHRS, CDR2 YFSETQ. CDR3 nucleotides: TGCGCCAGCAGCCAAGAAGACTTGAACACTGAAGCTTTCTTT. Translated, it gives CASSQEDLNTEAFF.

This clone has a handful of counts. The rearrangement uses TRBV5-4 and TRBJ2-1, with TRBD1 matching 9 bases. This CDR3 is 14 amino acids long. V dropped 7 bases and J dropped 7; count of bases not matched to a gene: 9. Germline V gene data show CDR1 as SGHNT and CDR2 as YYREEE (reference sequence). The CDR3 reads CASEGGQGRNEQFF. The CDR3 nucleotides read TGTGCCAGCGAGGGGGGACAGGGCAGGAATGAGCAGTTCTTC.

CDR3 in DNA: TGTGCCAGCAGCTCCGGCAGGTCCCTCAATGAGCAGTTCTTC. Translated: CASSSGRSLNEQFF. The chain has TRBV13 and TRBJ2-1; D is uncertain. The CDR3 is 14 residues long. The germline V gene has CDR1 PRHDT and CDR2 FYEKMQ (reference sequence). V was cut by 4 bases and J by 6 bases, with 13 bases left in between.

The chain links TRBV5-1 to TRBJ1-2, with 8 bases that match TRBD1. Per the germline V gene, CDR1 is SGHRS and CDR2 is YFSETQ. The CDR3 is 14 residues long. V was pared by 2 bases and J by 4 bases, with 4 bases of the junction left unmatched. The CDR3 bases are TGCGCCAGCAGCTTAGGACAGGGCAGCTATGGCTACACCTTC. Its translation is CASSLGQGSYGYTF.

This clone was seen only a few times. The chain joins TRBV18 to TRBJ1-2; D remains unclear. The V end was cut by 4 bases, the J end by 6 bases, with 15 bases between. In germline, CDR1 is KGHSH, CDR2 LQKENI. The CDR3 is made up of 14 amino acids. The DNA of the CDR3 is TGTGCCAGCTCACAGGATTCTCGGAGTAATGGCTACACCTTC. Residues: CASSQDSRSNGYTF.

The genes are TRBV4-2 and TRBJ2-3; the match to TRBD2 covers 10 bases. V dropped 0 bases and J dropped 4; count of bases not matched to a gene: 4. Germline assignment: CDR1 LGHNA and CDR2 YNFKEQ. The CDR3 extends over 16 amino acids. The CDR3 coding sequence is TGTGCCAGCAGCCAAGATGCTAGCGGGAGTTCAGATACGCAGTATTTT. The encoded protein is CASSQDASGSSDTQYF.

The CDR3 here is CASTPQGQTGYGYTF. CDR3 in DNA: TGTGCCAGCACCCCACAGGGACAGACAGGCTATGGCTACACCTTC. The chain couples TRBV5-4 to TRBJ1-2; 7 bases are shared with TRBD1. V shed 6 bases, J shed 4 bases, and the junction held 12 bases outside the gene matches. Germline V lookup: CDR1 SGHNT, CDR2 YYREEE (reference sequence). This CDR3 comprises 15 residues.

This chain connects TRBV7-2 to TRBJ1-5; 7 positions agree with TRBD1. The CDR3 is made up of 15 amino acids. Germline trimming cut 4 bases from V and 3 bases from J; bases unmatched to any gene: 6. Germline values: CDR1 SGHTA, CDR2 FQGNSA. The CDR3 loop is CASSSRQGVNQPQHF. CDR3 DNA: TGTGCCAGCAGCTCTCGACAGGGAGTCAATCAGCCCCAGCATTTT.

V gene TRBV5-1 combines with J gene TRBJ2-5; 12 bases map to TRBD1. The last part of the DNA fits TRBJ2-7 better; the J call may be wrong. Germline values: CDR1 SGHRS, CDR2 YFSETQ. The CDR3 sequence is 15 residues long. CDR3 protein: CASSLAGTGGDEQYF. The CDR3 DNA is TGCGCCAGCAGCTTGGCCGGGACAGGGGGCGACGAGCAGTACTTC.

This clone was detected once. The J gene is TRBJ2-5, the V gene TRBV7-9; 10 nucleotides agree with TRBD2. This CDR3 spans 16 amino acids. CDR1 and CDR2 (germline): SEHNR, FQNEAQ (reference sequence). The ends lost 5 bases at V and 4 bases at J; junction bases unmatched: 10. The CDR3 sequence: CASSQPRLAGVETQYF. CDR3 in DNA: TGTGCCAGCAGCCAGCCAAGGCTAGCGGGGGTAGAGACCCAGTACTTC.

The chain recombines TRBV5-5 with TRBJ1-6; D gene unclear. The CDR3 is 12 residues long. Germline V gene data show CDR1 as SGHKS and CDR2 as YYEKEE (reference sequence). The V gene lost 8 bases and the J gene lost 5 bases, with 8 bases spanning the gap. The CDR3 protein is CASWANNSPLHF. CDR3 sequence (DNA): TGTGCCAGTTGGGCCAATAATTCACCCCTCCACTTT. The full variable domain, rest sourced from reference TRBV5-5 and TRBJ1-6, is DAGVTQSPTHLIKTRGQQVTLRCSPISGHKSVSWYQQVLGQGPQFIFQYYEKEERGRGNFPDRFSARQFPNYSSELNVNALLLGDSALYLCASWANNSPLHFGNGTRLTVT.

The gene calls are TRBV6-1 and TRBJ2-3; perhaps TRBD1 as D (6 bases). The V gene's germline CDR1 is MNHNS and CDR2 SASEGT. With 5 bases removed from V and 5 bases from J, the gap between germline ends came to 17 bases. The CDR3 totals 15 residues. CDR3: CASSPTGLSGDTQYF. DNA for the CDR3: TGTGCCAGCAGTCCCACAGGGCTCTCGGGAGATACGCAGTATTTT.

The V gene is TRBV30, the J gene TRBJ1-4, with TRBD1 identical over 7 bases. Germline trimming cut 1 base from V and 7 bases from J; bases unmatched to any gene: 9. The germline V gene has CDR1 GTSNPN and CDR2 SVGIG (reference sequence). The length of the CDR3 is 15 residues. CDR3 sequence: CAWSGMGTAGEKLFF. The CDR3 DNA reads as TGTGCCTGGAGTGGAATGGGGACAGCGGGTGAAAAACTGTTTTTT.

This chain connects TRBV30 to TRBJ1-3, with D unclear. The CDR3 is made up of 18 amino acids. Germline V gives CDR1 GTSNPN, CDR2 SVGIG (reference sequence). V shed 0 bases and J shed 0 bases, with 18 bases lying between them. CDR3 protein: CAWSVPVFMRNSGNTIYF. In nucleotides, the CDR3 is TGTGCCTGGAGTGTACCGGTTTTCATGCGAAACTCTGGAAACACCATATATTTT.

The chain has TRBV6-1 and TRBJ2-5, with a weak D call TRBD1 (6 bases). This CDR3 has 14 amino acids. Between the trimmed V and J ends, which lost 5 bases and 5 bases, there was a span of 15 bases. CDR1 is MNHNS and CDR2 is SASEGT in the germline V gene. CDR3 protein: CASSPGHTVETQYF. Here the CDR3 DNA reads TGTGCCAGCAGTCCGGGACATACCGTGGAGACCCAGTACTTC.

This clone was counted a single time. The chain links TRBV5-6 to TRBJ2-7, with a tentative D call TRBD1 (6 bases). The CDR3 contains 13 residues. V lost 1 base and J lost 3, with 8 bases in between. The germline gives CDR1 SGHDT, CDR2 YYEEEE. CDR3 amino acids: CASSLQGYYEQYF. The CDR3 DNA is TGTGCCAGCAGCTTGCAGGGGTACTACGAGCAGTACTTC.

V and J are TRBV5-1 and TRBJ2-7, with TRBD2 identical over 7 bases. The V segment lost 6 bases and the J segment 3 bases; nucleotides outside the gene matches: 6. The CDR3 spans 13 residues. Per germline, CDR1 SGHRS and CDR2 YFSETQ. CDR3 coding DNA: TGCGCCAGCAAGGTGGGGGACTACTACGAGCAGTACTTC. Translated, it gives CASKVGDYYEQYF.

The chain joins TRBV13 to TRBJ1-1; weak D call: TRBD1 (6 bases). Trimming took 6 bases from V and 8 from J, leaving 19 bases between them. The CDR3 runs 14 residues. Looked up from germline, CDR1 is PRHDT and CDR2 is FYEKMQ (reference sequence). CDR3 sequence reads: CASRIDERGWEAFF. The CDR3 coding sequence is TGTGCCAGCAGGATTGATGAGAGGGGGTGGGAAGCTTTCTTT.

The V gene is TRBV5-1, the J gene TRBJ1-1; D is possibly TRBD1 (5 bases). CDR1 SGHRS and CDR2 YFSETQ come from the germline V gene. Trimming removed 4 bases at V and 4 bases at J, with 17 bases between. This CDR3 contains 15 residues. The CDR3 here is CASSDLKQGGTEAFF. As DNA, the CDR3 is TGCGCCAGCAGCGATCTCAAGCAGGGAGGCACTGAAGCTTTCTTT.